The subject of this entry is one TCR beta chain. This record comes from a study of blood T cell repertoires in COVID-19. About the research overall: Samples came from the United States, Italy and Spain, spanning acute and convalescent COVID-19. T cells, B-cell-depleted T cells, or PBMCs supplied cDNA or gDNA.

How the authors handled the data: Amplification from reference gene primers served as the basis for estimated nucleated cell counts. Some clones are missing from TCRdb's copy, which holds only in-frame ones; the method was immunoSEQ multiplex PCR. V, J and clone size were drawn from that table, and D and trimming were deduced from the DNA. The sample records around 620,000 clones, approximately 90% being singletons. What was sequenced was peripheral blood. This sequence originates from a woman aged 18-29 years with acute or convalescent COVID-19.

CDR3 residues: CASSTRTGGGGQPQHF. CDR3 coding DNA: TGTGCCAGTAGTACCCGGACAGGAGGAGGTGGTCAGCCCCAGCATTTT. The V and J genes are TRBV19 and TRBJ1-5, with 7 bases fitting TRBD1. This CDR3 is built from 16 residues. Germline assignment: CDR1 LNHDA and CDR2 SQIVND (reference sequence). V shed 4 bases and J 6 bases; nucleotides not matched to a gene: 12. Drawing the rest from reference TRBV19 and TRBJ1-5, the complete variable domain is DGGITQSPKYLFRKEGQNVTLSCEQNLNHDAMYWYRQDPGQGLRLIYYSQIVNDFQKGDIAEGYSVSREKKESFPLTVTSAQKNPTAFYLCASSTRTGGGGQPQHFGDGTRLSIL.